What follows is one T cell receptor beta chain and its context. What this receptor recognizes is not known. No base-level quality is on record; no much larger clone is a single base apart. These data belong to a study of blood T cell repertoires in COVID-19 (dated by TCRdb to the early 2020s). Broadly, across the study: The collaborator samples originated in the United States, Italy and Spain and spanned the acute and convalescent phases of COVID-19. Where available, HLA class I and class II types were taken from metadata supplied by the sample provider and were not determined by assay-based typing. Sample metadata almost always included a de-identified subject ID, COVID-19 status, age in years and sex. The material from the prospective study consisted of cDNA or gDNA derived from T cells, B-cell-depleted T cells, or PBMCs. Subjects who had been exposed to COVID-19, were actively infected with it, or had recovered from it provided the deeply sampled blood TCRbeta repertoires that made up the dataset. A freely available public database, intended as a resource for researchers studying the immune response to SARS-CoV-2, is where the repertoires were released. The samples were drawn from two sources: the first 160 participants of the ongoing ImmuneRACE study, and over 1,000 subjects contributed by 6 global collaborators.

TCRbeta CDR3 regions were amplified from genomic DNA using the immunoSEQ Assay, a bias-controlled multiplex PCR. The paper's data handling went like this. The number of nucleated cells in each sample was estimated from the amplification of reference gene primers within the assay. To quantify the absolute abundance of each unique TCRbeta CDR3 rearrangement, sequence reads were collapsed and filtered. For each sample, productive Simpson clonality was calculated as the square root of Simpson's diversity index across productive rearrangements. In TCRdb, the immuneACCESS table is reduced to in-frame sequences with V and J assigned. These tables do not hold every clone; where another copy was compared, an unresolved V gene accounts for under half, and the others remain unexplained. The V and J calls and the clone size are those of that table, but D and trimming were determined from the DNA. The sample contains more than 200,000 clones, around 84% of them found a single time. 10% to 13% of the sample is held by the ten biggest clonotypes.

Taken from cysteine to phenylalanine, the CDR3 has 18 residues. Only the CDR3 DNA stays, 54 bases, in frame from base 1. The germline V gene (reference sequence) provides CDR1 LNHNV and CDR2 YYDKDF. Trimming takes 0 bases from V and 3 bases from J, and the germline ends sit 19 bases apart. In Seattle, one collaborating source enrolled patients while the infection was active and tracked those patients longitudinally over the course of disease. Each collaborating institution followed its own protocols to collect whole blood in K2EDTA tubes. For TCRbeta analysis, collaborators shipped samples as frozen whole blood, isolated PBMCs, or DNA extracted from either of those sample types. Study-level results and caveats: How much clinical and demographic metadata was included differed by source and by participant, and the metadata was provided uncurated.

The rearrangement joined TRBV15 to TRBJ2-3; a weak D assignment points to TRBD2 (7 bases agree). The TCR originated in a woman older than 75 with COVID-19, enrolled during active disease. Sequencing was performed on peripheral blood. The DNA reads as follows: TGTGCCACCAGCAGAGATCCGTGGGGGGGGCGCGGAACAGATACGCAGTATTTT. Its amino acids are CATSRDPWGGRGTDTQYF.